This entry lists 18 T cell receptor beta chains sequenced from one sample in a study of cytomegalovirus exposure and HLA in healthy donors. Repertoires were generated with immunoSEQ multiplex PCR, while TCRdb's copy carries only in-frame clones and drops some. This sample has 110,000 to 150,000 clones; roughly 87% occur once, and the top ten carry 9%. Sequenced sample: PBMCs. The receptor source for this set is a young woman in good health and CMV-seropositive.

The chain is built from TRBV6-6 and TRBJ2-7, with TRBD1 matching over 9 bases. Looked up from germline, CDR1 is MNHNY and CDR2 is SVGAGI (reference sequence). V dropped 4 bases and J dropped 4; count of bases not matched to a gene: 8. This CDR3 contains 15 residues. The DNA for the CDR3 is TGTGCCAGCAGTTCTTATCGGACAGGGGATTACGAGCAGTACTTC. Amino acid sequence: CASSSYRTGDYEQYF.

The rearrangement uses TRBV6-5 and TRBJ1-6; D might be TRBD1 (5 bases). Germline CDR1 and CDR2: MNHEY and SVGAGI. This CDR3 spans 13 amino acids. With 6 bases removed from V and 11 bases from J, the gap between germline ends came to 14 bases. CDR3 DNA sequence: TGTGCCAGCAGCGGGGGGGGTCTACCACCCCTCCACTTT. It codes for CASSGGGLPPLHF.

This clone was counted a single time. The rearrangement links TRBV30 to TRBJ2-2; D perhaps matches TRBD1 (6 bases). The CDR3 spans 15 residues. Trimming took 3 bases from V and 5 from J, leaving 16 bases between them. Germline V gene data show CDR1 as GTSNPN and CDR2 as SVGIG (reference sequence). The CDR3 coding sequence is TGTGCCTGGAGCGGCGACAGGTTGGCGACCGGGGAGCTGTTTTTT. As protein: CAWSGDRLATGELFF.

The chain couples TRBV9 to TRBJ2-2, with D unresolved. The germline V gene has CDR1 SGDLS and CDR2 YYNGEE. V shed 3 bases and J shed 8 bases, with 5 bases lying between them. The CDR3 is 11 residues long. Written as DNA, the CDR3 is TGTGCCAGCAGCGGGGCTGGGGAGCTGTTTTTT. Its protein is CASSGAGELFF.

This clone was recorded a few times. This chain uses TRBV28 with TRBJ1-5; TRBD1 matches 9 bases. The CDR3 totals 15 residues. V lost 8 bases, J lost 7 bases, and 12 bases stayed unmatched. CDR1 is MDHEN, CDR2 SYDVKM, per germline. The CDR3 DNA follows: TGTGCCAGCCTCCTCGCCCCGGACAGGGGACAGCCCCAGCATTTT. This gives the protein CASLLAPDRGQPQHF.

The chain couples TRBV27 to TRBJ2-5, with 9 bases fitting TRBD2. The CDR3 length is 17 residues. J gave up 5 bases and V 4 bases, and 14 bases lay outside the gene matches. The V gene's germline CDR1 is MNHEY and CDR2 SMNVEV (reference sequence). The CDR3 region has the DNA TGTGCCAGCAGTTCCAGTGCTAGCGGGGCGGGTATGGAGACCCAGTACTTC. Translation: CASSSSASGAGMETQYF.

The CDR3 DNA is TGTGCCAGCAGCATGAACAGGGGCGCAGGCACTGAAGCTTTCTTT. Its protein product is CASSMNRGAGTEAFF. The V gene is TRBV5-4, the J gene TRBJ1-1; 7 nucleotides align to TRBD1. The CDR3 runs to 15 residues. After removal of 4 bases from V and 4 bases from J, the junction contained 10 bases not matched to a gene. Germline V gene lookup returns CDR1 SGHNT and CDR2 YYREEE (reference sequence).

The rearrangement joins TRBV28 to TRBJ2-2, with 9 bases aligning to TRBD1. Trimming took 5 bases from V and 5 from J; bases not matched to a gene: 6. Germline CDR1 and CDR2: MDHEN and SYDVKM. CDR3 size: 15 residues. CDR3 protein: CASSRGDRVTGELFF. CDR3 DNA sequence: TGTGCCAGCAGTAGAGGGGACAGGGTGACCGGGGAGCTGTTTTTT.

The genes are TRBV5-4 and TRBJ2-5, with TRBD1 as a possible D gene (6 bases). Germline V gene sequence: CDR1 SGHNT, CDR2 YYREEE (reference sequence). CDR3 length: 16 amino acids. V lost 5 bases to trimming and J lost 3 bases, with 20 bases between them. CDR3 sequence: CASSPRGGQTKETQYF. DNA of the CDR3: TGTGCCAGCAGTCCCCGGGGTGGACAGACTAAAGAGACCCAGTACTTC. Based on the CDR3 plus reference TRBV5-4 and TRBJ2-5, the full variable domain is ETGVTQSPTHLIKTRGQQVTLRCSSQSGHNTVSWYQQALGQGPQFIFQYYREEENGRGNFPPRFSGLQFPNYSSELNVNALELDDSALYLCASSPRGGQTKETQYFGPGTRLLVL.

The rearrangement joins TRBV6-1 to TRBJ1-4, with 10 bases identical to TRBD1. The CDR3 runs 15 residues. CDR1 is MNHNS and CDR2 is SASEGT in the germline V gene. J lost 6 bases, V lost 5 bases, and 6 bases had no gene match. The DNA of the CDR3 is TGTGCCAGCAGTATCCGGGACAGGGGTGATGAAAAACTGTTTTTT. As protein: CASSIRDRGDEKLFF.

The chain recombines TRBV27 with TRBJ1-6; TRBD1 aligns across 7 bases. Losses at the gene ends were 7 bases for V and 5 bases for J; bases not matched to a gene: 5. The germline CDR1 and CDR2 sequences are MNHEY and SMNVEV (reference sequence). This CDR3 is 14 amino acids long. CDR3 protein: CASTRQGHNSPLHF. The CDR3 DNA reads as TGTGCCAGCACCCGACAGGGTCATAATTCACCCCTCCACTTT.

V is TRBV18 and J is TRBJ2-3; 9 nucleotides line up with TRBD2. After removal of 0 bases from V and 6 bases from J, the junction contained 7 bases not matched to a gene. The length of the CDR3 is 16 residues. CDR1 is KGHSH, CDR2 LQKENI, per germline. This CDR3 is CASSPPSGGPGDTQYF. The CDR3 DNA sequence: TGTGCCAGCTCACCACCTAGCGGGGGACCCGGGGATACGCAGTATTTT.

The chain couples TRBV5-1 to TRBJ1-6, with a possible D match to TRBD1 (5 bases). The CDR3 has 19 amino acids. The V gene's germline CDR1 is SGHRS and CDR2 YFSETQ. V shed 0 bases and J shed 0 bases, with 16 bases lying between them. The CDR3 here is CASSLEPGQGGSYNSPLHF. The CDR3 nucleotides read TGCGCCAGCAGCTTGGAGCCCGGTCAGGGCGGCTCCTATAATTCACCCCTCCACTTT. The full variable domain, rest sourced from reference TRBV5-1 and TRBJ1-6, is KAGVTQTPRYLIKTRGQQVTLSCSPISGHRSVSWYQQTPGQGLQFLFEYFSETQRNKGNFPGRFSGRQFSNSRSEMNVSTLELGDSALYLCASSLEPGQGGSYNSPLHFGNGTRLTVT.

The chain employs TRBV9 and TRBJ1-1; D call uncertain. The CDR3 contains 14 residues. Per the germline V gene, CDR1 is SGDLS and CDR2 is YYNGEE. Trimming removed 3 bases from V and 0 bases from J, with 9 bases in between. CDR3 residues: CASSAGGMNTEAFF. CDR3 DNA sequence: TGTGCCAGCAGCGCAGGAGGGATGAACACTGAAGCTTTCTTT.

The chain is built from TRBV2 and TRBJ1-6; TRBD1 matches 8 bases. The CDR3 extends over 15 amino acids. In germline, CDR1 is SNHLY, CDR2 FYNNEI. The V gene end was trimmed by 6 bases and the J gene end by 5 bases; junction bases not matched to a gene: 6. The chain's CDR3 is CASRLLTGDNSPLHF. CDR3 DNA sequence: TGTGCCAGCAGACTTCTGACAGGGGATAATTCACCCCTCCACTTT.

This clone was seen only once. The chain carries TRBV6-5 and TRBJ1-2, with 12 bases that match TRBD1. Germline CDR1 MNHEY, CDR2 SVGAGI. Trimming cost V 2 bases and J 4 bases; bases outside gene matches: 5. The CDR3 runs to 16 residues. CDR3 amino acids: CASSYEGTGGLYGYTF. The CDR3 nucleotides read TGTGCCAGCAGTTACGAGGGGACAGGGGGCCTCTATGGCTACACCTTC.

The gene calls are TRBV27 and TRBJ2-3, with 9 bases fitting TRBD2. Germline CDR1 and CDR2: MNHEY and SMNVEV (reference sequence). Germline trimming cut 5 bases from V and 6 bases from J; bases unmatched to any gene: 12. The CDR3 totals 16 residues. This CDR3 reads CASSPLVAGGPDTQYF. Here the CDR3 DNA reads TGTGCCAGCAGTCCCCTTGTCGCGGGGGGGCCTGATACGCAGTATTTT.

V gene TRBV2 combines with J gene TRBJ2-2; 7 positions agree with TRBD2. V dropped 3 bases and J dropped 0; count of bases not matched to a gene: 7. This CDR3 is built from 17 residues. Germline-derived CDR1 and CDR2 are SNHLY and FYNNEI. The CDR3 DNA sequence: TGTGCCAGCAGTGAGGGAGGGCCCAGACCGAACACCGGGGAGCTGTTTTTT. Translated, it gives CASSEGGPRPNTGELFF.